These T cell receptor beta chains were read from a single sample in a study of shared clonotypes between healthy human individuals. Generated by immunoSEQ multiplex PCR, the TCRdb table keeps only in-frame clones and is missing some. The sample consists of about a million clones, under 80% of them appearing once. Sequencing input: memory CD4+ T cells sorted from blood. Every receptor here comes from a man younger than 35 in good health. The CDR3 runs from the conserved cysteine through the conserved F or W. The D gene is left open where the match is weak. The size of a clone is reported for some rows only, either as once, few or many, or as a class for expanded clones.

j_call v_call d_call clone_size cdr3_nt cdr3_aa
TRBJ1-4 TRBV29-1 . . TGCAGCGGGGCCCAGGGGAGGGAAAAACTGTTTTTT CSGAQGREKLFF
TRBJ1-4 TRBV5-1 . . TGCGCCAGTGCCGGGGCTGGGGGGAGCGACGAAAAACTGTTTTTT CASAGAGGSDEKLFF
TRBJ1-5 TRBV19 . . TGTGCCAGTAGTGGGTGGGGGGGTAGCAATCAGCCCCAGCATTTT CASSGWGGSNQPQHF
TRBJ1-1 TRBV18 TRBD1 . TGTGCCAGCTCGCCACAGGGGCCGGCAGCGATAGCTTTCTTT CASSPQGPAAIAFF
TRBJ2-1 TRBV18 . . TGTGCCAGCTCACCTAAGGTACAGGCGGGACGATACAATGAGCAGTTCTTC CASSPKVQAGRYNEQFF
TRBJ1-6 TRBV5-1 . . TGCGCCAGCAGCCACCCAGGGCACGAGGGCTCACCCCTCCACTTT CASSHPGHEGSPLHF
TRBJ2-1 TRBV27 . . TGTGCCAGCAGTTTAGGAGACTCCTTTGAGCAGTTCTTC CASSLGDSFEQFF
TRBJ2-2 TRBV19 . . TGTGCCAGTAGTATAGGCCCCAGTTCCCAGGAGCTGTTTTTT CASSIGPSSQELFF
TRBJ1-2 TRBV2 . . TGTGCCAGCAGAGCGACGGAAAACTATGGCTACACCTTC CASRATENYGYTF
TRBJ1-5 TRBV2 TRBD1 many TGTGCCAGCAGCAAAGGGACAGGAAGCAATCAGCCCCAGCATTTT CASSKGTGSNQPQHF
TRBJ2-5 TRBV7-8 . . TGTGCCAGCAGCCCCCGGTGGGAGACCCAGTACTTC CASSPRWETQYF
TRBJ2-2 TRBV7-2 . . TGTGCCAGCAGCTTAGTAGCGAACACCGGGGAGCTGTTTTTT CASSLVANTGELFF
TRBJ2-5 TRBV5-4 TRBD2 . TGTGCCAGCAGCTATAGCGGGATGGAGACCCAGTACTTC CASSYSGMETQYF
TRBJ1-2 TRBV9 TRBD1 . TGTGCCAGCAGCCCCCGGGACAGTTTTAACTATGGCTACACCTTC CASSPRDSFNYGYTF
TRBJ2-7 TRBV29-1 . . TGCAGCGCTAGACAGGGAGGTAGCAACGAGCAGTACTTC CSARQGGSNEQYF
TRBJ2-1 TRBV15 TRBD2 . TGTGCCACCAGCAGACGCGGGGGTGGGCAGTTCTTC CATSRRGGGQFF
TRBJ2-3 TRBV6-1 . . TGTGCCAGCACGTTGCAGGGGAAAGATACGCAGTATTTT CASTLQGKDTQYF
TRBJ1-2 TRBV5-4 TRBD1 . TGTGCCAGCAGCTTTCAGGACAGGGAATTTTATGGCTACACCTTC CASSFQDREFYGYTF
TRBJ1-1 TRBV6-6 . once TGTGCCAGCAGTTACGTCACCGGGGCCAGGGACACTGAAGCTTTCTTT CASSYVTGARDTEAFF
TRBJ1-1 TRBV30 . . TGTGCCTTCCAGACCTCCATTAAACACACTGAAGCTTTCTTT CAFQTSIKHTEAFF
TRBJ1-1 TRBV7-2 . . TGTGCCAGCAGCCCCCGGACAGTGAACACTGAAGCTTTCTTT CASSPRTVNTEAFF
TRBJ1-4 TRBV5-8 TRBD1 . TGTGCCAGCAGCCTGGACAGGGGGCGGTGGGAAAAACTGTTTTTT CASSLDRGRWEKLFF
TRBJ2-5 TRBV7-3 . . TGTGCCAGCAGCCCCCGGGGCCCAACAGGGGAGACCCAGTACTTC CASSPRGPTGETQYF
TRBJ2-7 TRBV7-9 . . TGTGCCAGCAGCTTAGGTCCCAGGAGCTACGAGCAGTACTTC CASSLGPRSYEQYF
TRBJ1-4 TRBV7-8 . . TGTGCCGGCAGCTTAGGACAGCTAACTAATGAAAAACTGTTTTTT CAGSLGQLTNEKLFF
TRBJ2-4 TRBV29-1 TRBD2 . TGCAGCGTTTCTAGCGGGGGGGTGGAAAACATTCAGTACTTC CSVSSGGVENIQYF
TRBJ2-1 TRBV11-2 . . TGTGCCAGCAGCTTAGAATCTGGGGGTCTAAACAATGAGCAGTTCTTC CASSLESGGLNNEQFF
TRBJ2-7 TRBV12-5 . . TGTGCTAGTGGTTTGGTGATAGGTCCCCTCTCCGAGCAGTACTTC CASGLVIGPLSEQYF
TRBJ2-7 TRBV4-2 TRBD2 . TGTGCCAGCAGCCAAACTAGCGGGGGTTCCTACGAGCAGTACTTC CASSQTSGGSYEQYF
TRBJ2-7 TRBV5-1 TRBD2 . TGCGCCAGCAGCTCTAGCGGGGGGGCAACCTCCTACGAGCAGTACTTC CASSSSGGATSYEQYF
TRBJ1-5 TRBV28 TRBD1 . TGTGCCAGCAGATCCGGGACAGGGAATCAGCCCCAGCATTTT CASRSGTGNQPQHF
TRBJ1-4 TRBV2 . . TGTGCCAGCAGTGTAGAGGAAAAACTGTTTTTT CASSVEEKLFF
TRBJ1-1 TRBV30 TRBD1 few TGTGCCTGGAGTGTAAGGTCAGGGGGGTATGCTTTCTTT CAWSVRSGGYAFF
TRBJ2-6 TRBV14 . once TGTGCCAGCAGCCAAAGGTCTGCAGGAGGGGCCAACGTCCTGACTTTC CASSQRSAGGANVLTF
TRBJ2-5 TRBV7-2 . . TGTGCCAGCAGCTTACAGCCCGCGGGGAGAGGAGAGACCCAGTACTTC CASSLQPAGRGETQYF
TRBJ2-2 TRBV18 TRBD2 once TGTGCCAGCTCACCACAGCTAGCGGGAGGGCCTTTAAACACCGGGGAGCTGTTTTTT CASSPQLAGGPLNTGELFF
TRBJ1-2 TRBV5-1 TRBD1 . TGCGCCAGCAGGGACAGGGGGGATGGCTACACCTTC CASRDRGDGYTF
TRBJ2-2 TRBV30 TRBD2 . TGTGCCTGGAGTATAAGCGGGAGAACCGGGGAGCTGTTTTTT CAWSISGRTGELFF